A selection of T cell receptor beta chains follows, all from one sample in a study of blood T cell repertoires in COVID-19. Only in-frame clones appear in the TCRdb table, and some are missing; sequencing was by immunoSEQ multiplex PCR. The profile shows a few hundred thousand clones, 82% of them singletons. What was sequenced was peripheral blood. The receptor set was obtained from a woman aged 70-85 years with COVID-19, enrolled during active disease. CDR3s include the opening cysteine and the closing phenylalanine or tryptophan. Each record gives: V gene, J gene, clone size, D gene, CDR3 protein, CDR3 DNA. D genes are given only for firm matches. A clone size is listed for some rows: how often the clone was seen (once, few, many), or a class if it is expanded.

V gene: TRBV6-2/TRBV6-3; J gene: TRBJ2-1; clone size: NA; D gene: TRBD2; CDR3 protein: CASSYPGGLAVYNEQFF; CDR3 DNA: TGTGCCAGCAGTTACCCCGGAGGGCTAGCGGTATACAATGAGCAGTTCTTC
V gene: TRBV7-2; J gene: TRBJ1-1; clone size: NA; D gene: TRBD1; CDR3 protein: CASSFEMGTGGPEAFF; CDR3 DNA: TGTGCCAGCAGCTTTGAAATGGGGACAGGGGGCCCTGAAGCTTTCTTT
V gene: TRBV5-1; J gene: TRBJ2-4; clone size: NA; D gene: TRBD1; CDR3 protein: CASSPQGTKNIQYF; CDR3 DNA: TGCGCCAGCAGCCCACAGGGGACCAAAAACATTCAGTACTTC
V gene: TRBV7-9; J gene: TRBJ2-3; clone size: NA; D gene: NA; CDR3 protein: CASSLVYHSSTDTQYF; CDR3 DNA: TGTGCCAGCAGCTTGGTTTACCACTCTAGCACAGATACGCAGTATTTT
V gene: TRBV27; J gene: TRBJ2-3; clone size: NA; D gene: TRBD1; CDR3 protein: CASSPRIRDRGTDTQYF; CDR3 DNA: TGTGCCAGCAGTCCTAGAATCCGGGACAGGGGAACAGATACGCAGTATTTT
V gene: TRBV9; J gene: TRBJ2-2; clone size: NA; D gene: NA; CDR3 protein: CASSVVGATGELFF; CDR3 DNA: TGTGCCAGCAGCGTAGTAGGGGCCACCGGGGAGCTGTTTTTT
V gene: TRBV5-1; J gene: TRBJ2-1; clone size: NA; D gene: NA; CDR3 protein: CASSLRVTTVKFRNEQFF; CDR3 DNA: TGCGCCAGCAGCTTGAGGGTTACGACAGTAAAGTTCCGCAATGAGCAGTTCTTC
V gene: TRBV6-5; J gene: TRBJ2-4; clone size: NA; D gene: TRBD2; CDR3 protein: CASIRLAAAKNIQYF; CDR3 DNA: TGTGCCAGCATTAGGCTAGCGGCAGCCAAAAACATTCAGTACTTC
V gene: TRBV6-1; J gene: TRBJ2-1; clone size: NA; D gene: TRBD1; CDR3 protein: CASSEDRGRSYNEQFF; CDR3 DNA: TGTGCCAGCAGTGAGGACAGGGGGCGATCCTACAATGAGCAGTTCTTC
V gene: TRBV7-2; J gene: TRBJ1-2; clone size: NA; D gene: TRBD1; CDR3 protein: CASSFGQGEGGYTF; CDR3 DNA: TGTGCCAGCAGCTTTGGACAGGGTGAGGGTGGCTACACCTTC
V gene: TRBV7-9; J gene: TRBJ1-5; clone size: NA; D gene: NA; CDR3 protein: CASSPGGGVSQPQHF; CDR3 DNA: TGTGCCAGCAGCCCCGGGGGTGGGGTGAGTCAGCCCCAGCATTTT
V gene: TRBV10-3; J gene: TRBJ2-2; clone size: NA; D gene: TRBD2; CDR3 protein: CAISELAGTGELFF; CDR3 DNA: TGTGCCATCAGTGAGTTAGCGGGGACCGGGGAGCTGTTTTTT
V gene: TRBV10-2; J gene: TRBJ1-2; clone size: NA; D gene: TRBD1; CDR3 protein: CASTSGQGTRGGYTF; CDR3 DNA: TGCGCCAGCACGTCGGGACAGGGGACCCGGGGAGGCTACACCTTC
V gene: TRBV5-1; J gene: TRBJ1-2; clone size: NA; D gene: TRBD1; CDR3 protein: CASSYTGGAGYGYTF; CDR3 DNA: TGCGCCAGCAGCTACACAGGGGGCGCAGGCTATGGCTACACCTTC
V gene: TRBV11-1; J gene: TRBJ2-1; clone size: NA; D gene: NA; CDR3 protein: CASSSEGGLHNEQFF; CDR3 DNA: TGTGCCAGCAGCTCGGAAGGGGGACTACACAATGAGCAGTTCTTC
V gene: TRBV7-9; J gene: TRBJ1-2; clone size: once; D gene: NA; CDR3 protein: CASSRRGGSARYGYTF; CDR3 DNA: TGTGCCAGCAGCCGCAGGGGAGGGTCTGCCCGCTATGGCTACACCTTC
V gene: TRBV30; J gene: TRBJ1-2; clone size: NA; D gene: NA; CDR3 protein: CAWGQGLYGYTF; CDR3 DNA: TGTGCCTGGGGGCAGGGGCTTTATGGCTACACCTTC
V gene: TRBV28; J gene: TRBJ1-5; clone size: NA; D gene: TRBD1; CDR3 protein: CASSLSGGGQPQHF; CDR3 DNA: TGTGCCAGCAGTTTATCAGGGGGCGGTCAGCCCCAGCATTTT
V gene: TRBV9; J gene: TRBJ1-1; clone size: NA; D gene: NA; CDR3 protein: CASSVGPGGTLNTEAFF; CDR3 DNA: TGTGCCAGCAGCGTAGGACCCGGGGGGACACTGAACACTGAAGCTTTCTTT
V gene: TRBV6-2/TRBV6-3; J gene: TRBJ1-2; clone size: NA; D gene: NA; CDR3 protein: CASSYVSSNYGYTF; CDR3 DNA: TGTGCCAGCAGTTACGTGAGTTCTAACTATGGCTACACCTTC
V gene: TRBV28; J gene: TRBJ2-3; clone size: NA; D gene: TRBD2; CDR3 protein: CASSFSGAGVDTQYF; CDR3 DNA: TGTGCCAGCAGTTTTTCGGGAGCGGGGGTAGATACGCAGTATTTT
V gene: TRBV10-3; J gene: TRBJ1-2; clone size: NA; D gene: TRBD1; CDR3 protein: CAISPSTGIYGYTF; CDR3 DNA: TGTGCCATCAGTCCCTCGACAGGGATCTATGGCTACACCTTC
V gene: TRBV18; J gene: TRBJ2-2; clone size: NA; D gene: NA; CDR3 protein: CASSPAAGRSGELFF; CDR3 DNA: TGTGCCAGCTCACCAGCGGCAGGGAGGAGCGGGGAGCTGTTTTTT
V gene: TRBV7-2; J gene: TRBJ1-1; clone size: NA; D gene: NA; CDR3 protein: CASSLMGRGGTEAFF; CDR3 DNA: TGTGCCAGCAGCCTCATGGGGAGGGGGGGAACTGAAGCTTTCTTT
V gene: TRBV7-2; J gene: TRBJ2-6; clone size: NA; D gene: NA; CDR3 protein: CASSLAPGSGANVLTF; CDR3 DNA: TGTGCCAGCAGCTTAGCCCCGGGCTCTGGGGCCAACGTCCTGACTTTC
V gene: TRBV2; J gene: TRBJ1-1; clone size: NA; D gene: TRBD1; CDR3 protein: CASSRGRTGGGTEAFF; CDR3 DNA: TGTGCCAGCAGCCGAGGGAGGACAGGGGGGGGCACTGAAGCTTTCTTT